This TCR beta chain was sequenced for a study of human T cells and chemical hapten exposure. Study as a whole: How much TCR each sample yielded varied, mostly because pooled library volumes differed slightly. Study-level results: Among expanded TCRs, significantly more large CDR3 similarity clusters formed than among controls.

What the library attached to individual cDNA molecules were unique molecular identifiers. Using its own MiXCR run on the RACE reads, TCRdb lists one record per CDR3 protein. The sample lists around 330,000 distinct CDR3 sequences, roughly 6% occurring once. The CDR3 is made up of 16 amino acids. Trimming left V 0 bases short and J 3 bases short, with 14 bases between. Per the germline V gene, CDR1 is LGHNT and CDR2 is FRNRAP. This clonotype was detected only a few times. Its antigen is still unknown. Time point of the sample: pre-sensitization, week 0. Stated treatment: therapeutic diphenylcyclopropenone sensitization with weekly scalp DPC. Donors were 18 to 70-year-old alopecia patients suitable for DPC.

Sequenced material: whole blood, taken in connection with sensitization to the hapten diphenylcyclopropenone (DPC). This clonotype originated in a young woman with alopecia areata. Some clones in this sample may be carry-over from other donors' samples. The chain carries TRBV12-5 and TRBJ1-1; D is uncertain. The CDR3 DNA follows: TGTGCTAGTGGTTTGGTACTGGGAAGGGAGTACACTGAAGCTTTCTTT. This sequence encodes CASGLVLGREYTEAFF.